Below are 5 T cell receptor beta chains sequenced from a single sample in a study of T-cell reconstitution after alpha-beta-depleted transplantation in children. During its preparation, the TCRbeta library received unique molecular identifiers. TCRdb fed the PCR reads into MiXCR, producing one record per CDR3 protein. There are about 870,000 distinct CDR3 sequences in the sample; 15% to 20% occur only once, and 5% lies in the top ten. The sample was PBMCs, mostly from graft donor cells, taken 360 days after TCRalphabeta/CD19-depleted stem cell transplant. These receptors were taken from a male patient between 5 and 17 years old who had a stem cell transplant for acute lymphoblastic leukemia, so the T cells may come from the graft donor.

At least ten counts were recorded for this clonotype. The gene calls are TRBV15 and TRBJ2-2; a possible D gene is TRBD2 (5 bases). CDR1 is LNHNV, CDR2 YYDKDF, per germline (reference sequence). V lost 6 bases and J 6 bases, leaving 20 bases between the germline ends. The CDR3 runs 16 residues. The CDR3 reads CATRTDRTGKAGELFF. The DNA of the CDR3 is TGTGCCACCAGGACCGACCGAACGGGGAAGGCCGGGGAGCTGTTTTTT.

This clonotype has a handful of counts. The chain couples TRBV11-2 to TRBJ2-7, with 12 bases aligning to TRBD2. The length of the CDR3 is 22 residues. Germline values: CDR1 SGHAT, CDR2 FQNNGV. Trimming took 1 base from V and 4 from J; bases not matched to a gene: 23. CDR3: CASSLVPGLGLAGGDSGYEQYF. CDR3 coding DNA: TGTGCCAGCAGCTTAGTTCCCGGGCTCGGGCTAGCGGGAGGGGATTCAGGATACGAGCAGTACTTC. Complete variable domain (other parts from reference TRBV11-2 and TRBJ2-7): EAGVAQSPRYKIIEKRQSVAFWCNPISGHATLYWYQQILGQGPKLLIQFQNNGVVDDSQLPKDRFSAERLKGVDSTLKIQPAKLEDSAVYLCASSLVPGLGLAGGDSGYEQYFGPGTRLTVT.

J is TRBJ2-1 and V is TRBV15; the D gene is possibly TRBD2 (6 bases). V gave up 4 bases and J gave up 7 bases, with 11 bases separating them. The CDR3 sequence is 13 residues long. From germline, CDR1 is LNHNV and CDR2 YYDKDF (reference sequence). The CDR3 sequence: CATSKRGRNEQFF. In DNA, the CDR3 is TGTGCCACCAGCAAGCGTGGGAGGAATGAGCAGTTCTTC.

This clonotype was observed a handful of times. The chain carries TRBV19 and TRBJ1-1; TRBD1 agrees at 10 bases. The CDR3 totals 15 residues. The ends lost 3 bases at V and 5 bases at J; junction bases unmatched: 6. Germline-derived CDR1 and CDR2 are LNHDA and SQIVND (reference sequence). CDR3 protein: CASSITGTGVTEAFF. CDR3 sequence (DNA): TGTGCCAGTAGTATTACCGGGACAGGGGTGACTGAAGCTTTCTTT.

The gene calls are TRBV4-1 and TRBJ2-7; D remains unclear. V lost 2 bases, J lost 3 bases, and 14 bases lay in between. The CDR3 is 15 amino acids. Germline V lookup: CDR1 MGHRA, CDR2 YSYEKL. For the CDR3, the DNA is TGCGCCAGCAGCCAAACTACCGGGCCACTCTACGAGCAGTACTTC. Its protein product is CASSQTTGPLYEQYF.